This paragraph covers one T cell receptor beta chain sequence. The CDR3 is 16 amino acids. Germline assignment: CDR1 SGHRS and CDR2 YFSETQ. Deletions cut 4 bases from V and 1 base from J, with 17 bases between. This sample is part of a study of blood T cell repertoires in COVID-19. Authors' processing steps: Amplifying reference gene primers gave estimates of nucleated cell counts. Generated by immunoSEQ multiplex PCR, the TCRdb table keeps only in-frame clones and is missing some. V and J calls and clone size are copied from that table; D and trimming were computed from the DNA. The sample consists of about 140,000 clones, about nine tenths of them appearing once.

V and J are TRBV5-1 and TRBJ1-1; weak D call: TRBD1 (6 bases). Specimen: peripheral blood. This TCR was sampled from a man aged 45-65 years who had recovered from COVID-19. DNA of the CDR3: TGCGCCAGCAGCCCGTCAAGGGTGACAGGGAACACTGAAGCTTTCTTT. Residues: CASSPSRVTGNTEAFF.